The T cell receptor (beta chain) under discussion was sequenced for a study of T-cell reconstitution after alpha-beta-depleted transplantation in children. The TCRbeta library was prepared with unique molecular identifiers. TCRdb itself ran the PCR reads through MiXCR, one entry per CDR3 protein. The sample carries hundreds of thousands of distinct CDR3 sequences, around 16% recorded once. J gave up 8 bases and V 4 bases, and 6 bases lay outside the gene matches. Germline CDR1 is SGHRS and CDR2 is YFSETQ. This CDR3 spans 14 amino acids. The receptor's source is a human donor who donated a stem cell graft to a child with acute myeloid leukemia. Specimen: PBMCs from the stem cell graft donor, collected from the stem cell graft. The rearrangement uses TRBV5-1 and TRBJ2-1, with 10 bases matching TRBD1. The DNA for the CDR3 is TGCGCCAGCAGCACTAGGACAGGGGGTTATGAGCAGTTCTTC. It translates to CASSTRTGGYEQFF.